The 3 T cell receptor beta chains below come from one sample, sequenced in a study of human T cells and chemical hapten exposure. TCRdb used MiXCR to reprocess the RACE reads, holding one entry per CDR3 protein. In the table there are over 85,000 distinct CDR3 sequences, over 10% of which are singletons. Regarding time point: patch test 1, 2 weeks after DPC sensitization. Treatment here: therapeutic diphenylcyclopropenone sensitization with weekly scalp DPC. This specimen consisted of whole blood, obtained in connection with sensitization to the hapten diphenylcyclopropenone (DPC). These TCRs come from a woman in her thirties or forties with alopecia areata. Some clones in this sample may be carry-over from other donors' samples.

This clonotype was seen repeatedly, ten times or more. The J gene is TRBJ2-2, the V gene TRBV18, with a weak D call TRBD1 (5 bases). CDR3 length: 15 amino acids. V was cut by 6 bases and J by 4 bases, with 15 bases left in between. Germline V gene lookup returns CDR1 KGHSH and CDR2 LQKENI. CDR3 bases: TGTGCCAGCTCTCGAGGAAGGGGAAGCACCGGGGAGCTGTTTTTT. Residues: CASSRGRGSTGELFF.

This chain uses TRBV7-3 with TRBJ2-1, with 10 nucleotides matching TRBD2. Germline CDR1 and CDR2: SGHTA and FQGTGA. This CDR3 is 17 amino acids long. Trimming took 0 bases from V and 8 from J; bases not matched to a gene: 10. CDR3 sequence: CASSLTRVSGRFDEQFF. The CDR3 nucleotides are TGTGCCAGCAGCTTAACCCGGGTTAGCGGGAGGTTCGATGAGCAGTTCTTC. Supplemented by reference TRBV7-3 and TRBJ2-1, the full variable domain reads GAGVSQTPSNKVTEKGKYVELRCDPISGHTALYWYRQSLGQGPEFLIYFQGTGAADDSGLPNDRFFAVRPEGSVSTLKIQRTERGDSAVYLCASSLTRVSGRFDEQFFGPGTRLTVL.

CDR3 loop: CASSQPRGVLNTEAFF. CDR3 sequence (DNA): TGCGCCAGCAGCCAACCCAGGGGGGTGTTGAACACTGAAGCTTTCTTT. This chain joins TRBV4-1 and TRBJ1-1; TRBD1 matches 7 bases. Germline-derived CDR1 and CDR2 are MGHRA and YSYEKL. Trimming took 2 bases from V and 0 from J; bases not matched to a gene: 6. The CDR3 spans 16 residues.